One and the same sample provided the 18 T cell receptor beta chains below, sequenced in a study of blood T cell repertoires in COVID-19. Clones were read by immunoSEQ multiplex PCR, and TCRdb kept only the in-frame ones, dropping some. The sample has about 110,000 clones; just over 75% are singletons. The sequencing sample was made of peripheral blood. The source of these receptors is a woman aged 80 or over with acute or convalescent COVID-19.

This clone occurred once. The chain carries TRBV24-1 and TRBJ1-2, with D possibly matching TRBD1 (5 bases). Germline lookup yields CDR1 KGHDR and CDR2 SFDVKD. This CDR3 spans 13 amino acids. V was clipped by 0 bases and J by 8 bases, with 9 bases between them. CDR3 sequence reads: CATSDLSRGGYTF. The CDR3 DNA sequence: TGTGCCACCAGTGATTTGAGCCGGGGGGGCTACACCTTC.

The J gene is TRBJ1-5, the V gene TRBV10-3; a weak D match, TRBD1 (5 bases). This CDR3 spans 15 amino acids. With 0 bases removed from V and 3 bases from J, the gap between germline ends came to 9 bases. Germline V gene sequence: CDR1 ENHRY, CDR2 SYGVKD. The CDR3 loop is CAISESGTANQPQHF. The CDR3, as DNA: TGTGCCATCAGTGAGTCGGGGACTGCCAATCAGCCCCAGCATTTT.

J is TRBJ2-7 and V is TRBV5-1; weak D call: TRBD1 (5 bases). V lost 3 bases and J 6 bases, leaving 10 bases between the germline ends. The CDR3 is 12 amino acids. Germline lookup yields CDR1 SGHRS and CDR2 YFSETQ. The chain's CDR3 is CASSSTVGEQYF. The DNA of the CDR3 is TGCGCCAGCAGCTCGACAGTGGGCGAGCAGTACTTC.

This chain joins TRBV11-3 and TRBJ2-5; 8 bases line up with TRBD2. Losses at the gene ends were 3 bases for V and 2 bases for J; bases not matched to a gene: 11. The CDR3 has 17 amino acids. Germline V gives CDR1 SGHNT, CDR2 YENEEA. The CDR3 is CASSFGRFSGEQETQYF. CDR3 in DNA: TGTGCCAGCAGCTTTGGTCGTTTTAGCGGGGAACAAGAGACCCAGTACTTC.

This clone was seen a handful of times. CDR3 coding DNA: TGTGCCAGTAGCCCATCGACAGGGGGCGGGACCGAGCAGTACTTC. This gives the protein CASSPSTGGGTEQYF. The V call is TRBV19, the J call TRBJ2-7; TRBD1 agrees at 10 bases. There are 15 residues in the CDR3. With V trimmed by 6 bases and J by 6 bases, 11 bases remained unmatched. Germline values: CDR1 LNHDA, CDR2 SQIVND (reference sequence).

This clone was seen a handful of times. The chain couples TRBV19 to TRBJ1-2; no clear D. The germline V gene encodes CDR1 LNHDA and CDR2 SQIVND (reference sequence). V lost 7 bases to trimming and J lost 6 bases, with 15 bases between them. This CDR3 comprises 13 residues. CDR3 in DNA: TGTGCCAGTACCCCGGGATTGGCGGATGGCTACACCTTC. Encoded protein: CASTPGLADGYTF.

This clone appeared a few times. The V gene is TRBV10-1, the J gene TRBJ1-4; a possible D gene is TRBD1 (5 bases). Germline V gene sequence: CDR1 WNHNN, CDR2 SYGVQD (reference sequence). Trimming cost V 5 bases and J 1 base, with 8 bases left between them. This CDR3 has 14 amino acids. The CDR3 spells CASSRTGTNEKLFF. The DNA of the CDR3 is TGCGCCAGCAGTCGCACAGGAACTAATGAAAAACTGTTTTTT.

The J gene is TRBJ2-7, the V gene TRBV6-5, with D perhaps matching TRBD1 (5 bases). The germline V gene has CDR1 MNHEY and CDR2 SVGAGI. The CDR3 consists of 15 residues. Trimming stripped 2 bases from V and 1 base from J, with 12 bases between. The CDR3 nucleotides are TGTGCCAGCAGTTACGTCCAGGGCCCATCCTACGAGCAGTACTTC. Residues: CASSYVQGPSYEQYF.

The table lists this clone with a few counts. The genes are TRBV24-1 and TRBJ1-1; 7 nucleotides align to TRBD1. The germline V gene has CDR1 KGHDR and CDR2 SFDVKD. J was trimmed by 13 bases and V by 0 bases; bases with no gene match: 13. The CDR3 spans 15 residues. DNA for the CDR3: TGTGCCACCAGTGATTTGGGGCCGGGACAGATCGATGGTTTCTTT. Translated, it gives CATSDLGPGQIDGFF.

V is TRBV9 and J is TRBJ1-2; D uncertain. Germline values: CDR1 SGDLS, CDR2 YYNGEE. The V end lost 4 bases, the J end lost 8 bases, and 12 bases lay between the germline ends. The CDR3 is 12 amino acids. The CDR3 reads CASSKAAGGYTF. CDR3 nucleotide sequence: TGTGCCAGCAGCAAGGCGGCTGGGGGCTACACCTTC.

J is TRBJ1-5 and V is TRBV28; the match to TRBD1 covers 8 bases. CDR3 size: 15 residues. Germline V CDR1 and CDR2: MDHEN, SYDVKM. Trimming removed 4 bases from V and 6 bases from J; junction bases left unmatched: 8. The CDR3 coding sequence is TGTGCCAGCAGTTCGGCGTCAGGGGGCCCTCAGCCCCAGCATTTT. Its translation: CASSSASGGPQPQHF.

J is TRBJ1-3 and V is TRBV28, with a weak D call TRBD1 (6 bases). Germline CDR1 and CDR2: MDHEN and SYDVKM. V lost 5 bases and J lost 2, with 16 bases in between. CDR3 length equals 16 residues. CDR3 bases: TGTGCCAGCAGTCCCAATGGGGGGGCGGCTGGAAACACCATATATTTT. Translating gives CASSPNGGAAGNTIYF.

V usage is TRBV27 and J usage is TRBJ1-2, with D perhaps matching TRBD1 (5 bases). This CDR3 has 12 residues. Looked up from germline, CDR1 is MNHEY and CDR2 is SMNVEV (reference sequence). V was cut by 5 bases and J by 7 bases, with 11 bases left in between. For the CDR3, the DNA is TGTGCCAGCAGTCGACAGTTAGGTGGCTACACCTTC. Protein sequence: CASSRQLGGYTF.

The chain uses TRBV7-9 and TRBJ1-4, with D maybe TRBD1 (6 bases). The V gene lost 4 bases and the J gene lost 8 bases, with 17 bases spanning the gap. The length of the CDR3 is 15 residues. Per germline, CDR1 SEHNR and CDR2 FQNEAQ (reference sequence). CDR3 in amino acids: CASSSLRDQGEKLFF. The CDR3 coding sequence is TGTGCCAGCAGCTCTTTGAGGGACCAGGGGGAAAAACTGTTTTTT.

In DNA, the CDR3 is TGTGCCAGCAGTACCCGGTGGGGGGTCGATCAAGAGACCCAGTACTTC. Translated: CASSTRWGVDQETQYF. The chain is built from TRBV27 and TRBJ2-5, with D possibly being TRBD2 (6 bases). This CDR3 contains 16 residues. CDR1 is MNHEY and CDR2 is SMNVEV in the germline V gene (reference sequence). V lost 5 bases and J lost 2, with 18 bases in between.

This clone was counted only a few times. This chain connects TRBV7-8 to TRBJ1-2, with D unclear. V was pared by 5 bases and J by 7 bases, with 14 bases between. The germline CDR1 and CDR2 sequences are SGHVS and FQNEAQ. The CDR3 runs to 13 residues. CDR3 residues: CASSRAARSGYTF. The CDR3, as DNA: TGTGCCAGCAGCCGGGCCGCTCGAAGTGGCTACACCTTC.

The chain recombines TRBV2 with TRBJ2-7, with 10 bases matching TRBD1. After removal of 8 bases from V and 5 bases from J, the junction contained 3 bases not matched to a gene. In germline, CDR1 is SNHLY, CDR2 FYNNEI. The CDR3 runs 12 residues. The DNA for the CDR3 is TGTGCCAGCTCGGACAGGGGGGACGAGCAGTACTTC. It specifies CASSDRGDEQYF. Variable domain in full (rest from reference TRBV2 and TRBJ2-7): EPEVTQTPSHQVTQMGQEVILRCVPISNHLYFYWYRQILGQKVEFLVSFYNNEISEKSEIFDDQFSVERPDGSNFTLKIRSTKLEDSAMYFCASSDRGDEQYFGPGTRLTVT.

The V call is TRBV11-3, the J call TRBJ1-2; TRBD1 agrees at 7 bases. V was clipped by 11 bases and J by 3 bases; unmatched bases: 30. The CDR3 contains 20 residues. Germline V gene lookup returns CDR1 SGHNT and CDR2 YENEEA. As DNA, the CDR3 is TGTGCCGGACCCGGAAGGACAGGCGACTGGGTTCAGTGGGGAGACTATGGCTACACCTTC. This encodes CAGPGRTGDWVQWGDYGYTF.